These 8 T cell receptor beta chains share one sample of origin, sequenced in a study of blood T cell repertoires in COVID-19. Measured with immunoSEQ multiplex PCR; TCRdb has only the in-frame clones, and not every one. The sample shows some 43,000 clones, around 80% of them seen only once. The sequenced sample consisted of peripheral blood. The source of these receptors is a woman aged 55-69 years with acute or convalescent COVID-19.

CDR3 DNA: TGTGCCAGCAGTTACCGGGACAGGGAGGCTGAGCAGTTCTTC. It codes for CASSYRDREAEQFF. The rearrangement links TRBV6-5 to TRBJ2-1; TRBD1 aligns across 9 bases. This CDR3 is built from 14 residues. Germline V gene sequence: CDR1 MNHEY, CDR2 SVGAGI. Unmatched junction bases numbered 5, after V lost 2 bases and J lost 9 bases.

The chain has TRBV2 and TRBJ1-1; a weak D match, TRBD1 (5 bases). CDR1 and CDR2 (germline): SNHLY, FYNNEI. This CDR3 has 13 residues. Between the trimmed V and J ends, which lost 7 bases and 5 bases, there was a span of 14 bases. The CDR3 nucleotides read TGTGCCAGCACGGAGGGGTTGGGGACTGAAGCTTTCTTT. Residues: CASTEGLGTEAFF.

This clone occurred once. This chain joins TRBV19 and TRBJ1-5; the match to TRBD1 covers 9 bases. From germline, CDR1 is LNHDA and CDR2 SQIVND (reference sequence). V lost 6 bases to trimming and J lost 1 base; unmatched junction nucleotides: 10. CDR3 length: 17 residues. The CDR3 sequence: CASRPGDRDRSNQPQHF. CDR3 DNA: TGTGCCAGTAGGCCGGGGGACAGGGATCGGAGCAATCAGCCCCAGCATTTT.

The chain joins TRBV11-1 to TRBJ1-1; D is unresolved. From germline, CDR1 is SGHAT and CDR2 FQDESV (reference sequence). The germline V and J ends were trimmed by 2 bases and 4 bases, with 5 bases remaining between them. The CDR3 has 12 amino acids. Here the CDR3 DNA reads TGTGCCAGCAGCTTATTAGCCACTGAAGCTTTCTTT. Translated, it gives CASSLLATEAFF.

This clone was found once. The chain combines TRBV24-1 with TRBJ2-6, with 9 positions matching TRBD1. This CDR3 has 17 amino acids. V shed 7 bases, J shed 1 base, and the junction held 7 bases outside the gene matches. CDR1 KGHDR and CDR2 SFDVKD come from the germline V gene. The CDR3: CATSSGTGSSGANVLTF. DNA of the CDR3: TGTGCCACCAGCTCCGGGACAGGGTCTTCTGGGGCCAACGTCCTGACTTTC.

The J gene is TRBJ1-2, the V gene TRBV9; D gene ambiguous. Germline-derived CDR1 and CDR2 are SGDLS and YYNGEE. This CDR3 comprises 14 residues. Trimming took off 4 bases at V and 2 bases at J, with 12 bases between the two ends. CDR3 sequence reads: CASSRSTENYGYTF. In DNA form, the CDR3 reads TGTGCCAGCAGCCGGTCAACAGAAAACTATGGCTACACCTTC.

This clone was seen just once. Here the CDR3 reads CSVDSSDGLYGYTF. CDR3 in DNA: TGCAGCGTCGACAGTTCCGACGGTTTGTATGGCTACACCTTC. The rearrangement joins TRBV29-1 to TRBJ1-2; perhaps TRBD1 as D (5 bases). This CDR3 contains 14 residues. From germline, CDR1 is SQVTM and CDR2 ANQGSEA. Trimming shortened V by 6 bases and J by 5 bases, and 19 bases separated the two germline ends. The whole variable domain, filled in from reference TRBV29-1 and TRBJ1-2, reads SAVISQKPSRDICQRGTSLTIQCQVDSQVTMMFWYRQQPGQSLTLIATANQGSEATYESGFVIDKFPISRPNLTFSTLTVSNMSPEDSSIYLCSVDSSDGLYGYTFGSGTRLTVV.

This chain connects TRBV18 to TRBJ1-3; D remains unclear. The CDR3 length is 16 residues. From germline, CDR1 is KGHSH and CDR2 LQKENI. Trimming removed 1 base from V and 8 bases from J, with 18 bases in between. The CDR3 reads CASSPRATGGPDTIYF. In nucleotides, the CDR3 is TGTGCCAGCTCACCACGAGCGACGGGAGGCCCGGACACCATATATTTT. The full variable domain, with the rest looked up from reference TRBV18 and TRBJ1-3, is NAGVMQNPRHLVRRRGQEARLRCSPMKGHSHVYWYRQLPEEGLKFMVYLQKENIIDESGMPKERFSAEFPKEGPSILRIQQVVRGDSAAYFCASSPRATGGPDTIYFGEGSWLTVV.